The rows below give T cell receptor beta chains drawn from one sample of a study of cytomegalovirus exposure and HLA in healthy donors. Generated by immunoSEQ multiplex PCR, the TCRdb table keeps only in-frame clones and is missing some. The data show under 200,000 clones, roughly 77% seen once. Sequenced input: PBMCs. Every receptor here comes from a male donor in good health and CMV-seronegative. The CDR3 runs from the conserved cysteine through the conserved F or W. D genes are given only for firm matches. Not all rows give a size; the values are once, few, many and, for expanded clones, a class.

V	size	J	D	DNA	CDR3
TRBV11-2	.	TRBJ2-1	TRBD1	TGTGCCAGCAGCTTATGGGGGACAGGGGGCAAGGGTTACAATGAGCAGTTCTTC	CASSLWGTGGKGYNEQFF
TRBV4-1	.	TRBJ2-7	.	TGCGCCAGCAGCCCGACAGGCAGCGAGCAGTACTTC	CASSPTGSEQYF
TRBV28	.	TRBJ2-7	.	TGTGCCAGCAGCCTAGGGGGGGGAGGTCTCCAAGAGCAGTACTTC	CASSLGGGGLQEQYF
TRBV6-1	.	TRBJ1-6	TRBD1	TGTGCCAGCAGTGACACGGGACAGTGGGATTCACCCCTCCACTTT	CASSDTGQWDSPLHF
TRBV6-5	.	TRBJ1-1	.	TGTGCCAGCAGCGAAGGGCCCAGGGTCGCTGAAGCTTTCTTT	CASSEGPRVAEAFF
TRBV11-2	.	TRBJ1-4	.	TGTGCCAGCAGCTTAGCCCCGGGGACTAATGAAAAACTGTTTTTT	CASSLAPGTNEKLFF
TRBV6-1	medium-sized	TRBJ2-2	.	TGTGCCAGCAGTGAGGGGGCAGGAACCACCGGGGAGCTGTTTTTT	CASSEGAGTTGELFF
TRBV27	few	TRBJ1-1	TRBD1	TGTGCCACCGGACAGGGGTCGGTCACTGAAGCTTTCTTT	CATGQGSVTEAFF
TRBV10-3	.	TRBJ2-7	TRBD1	TGTGCCATCAGTACCCCGGGACAGGGGGCATACGAGCAGTACTTC	CAISTPGQGAYEQYF
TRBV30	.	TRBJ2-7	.	TGTGCCTGGAGTGTACCTAGCGTCCACGAGCAGTACTTC	CAWSVPSVHEQYF
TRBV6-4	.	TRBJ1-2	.	TGTGCCAGCAGGACAAGACAGCCTTATGGCTACACCTTC	CASRTRQPYGYTF
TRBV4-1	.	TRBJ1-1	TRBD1	TGCGCCAGCAGCCACCCGGGACAGATGTACACTGAAGCCTTCTTT	CASSHPGQMYTEAFF
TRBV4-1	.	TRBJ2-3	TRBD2	TGCGCCAGCAGCCAAGACCTCACCGGGGTAGCGGGCGCAGATACGCAGTATTTT	CASSQDLTGVAGADTQYF
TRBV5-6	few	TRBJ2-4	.	TGTGCCAGCAGCTTGGCTTCAGGTCTGGTTGACATTCAGTACTTC	CASSLASGLVDIQYF
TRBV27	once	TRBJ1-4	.	TGTGCCAGCAGCAGACCGCCTAGTGAAAAACTGTTTTTT	CASSRPPSEKLFF
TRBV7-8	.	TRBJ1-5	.	TGTGCCAGCAGCGCAGGACAGAGCAATCAGCCCCAGCATTTT	CASSAGQSNQPQHF
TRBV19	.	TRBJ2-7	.	TGTGCCAGTAGTTGGGGTTCAGGGCTTTCCTACGAGCAGTACTTC	CASSWGSGLSYEQYF
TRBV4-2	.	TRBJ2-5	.	TGTGCCAGCAGCCAAGATACTGCTCAAGAGACCCAGTACTTC	CASSQDTAQETQYF
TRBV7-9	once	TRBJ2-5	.	TGTGCCAGCAGCTTGGGGGGTATCGAGACCCAGTACTTC	CASSLGGIETQYF
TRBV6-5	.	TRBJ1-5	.	TGTGCCAGCAGTCCGACAGATCCCAATCAGCCCCAGCATTTT	CASSPTDPNQPQHF
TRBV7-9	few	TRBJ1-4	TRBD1	TGTGCCAGCAGCTTTCCAACAGGGGGCGAAAAACTGTTTTTT	CASSFPTGGEKLFF
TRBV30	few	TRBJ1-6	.	TGTGCCCAGAGGACCTATAATTCACCCCTCCACTTT	CAQRTYNSPLHF
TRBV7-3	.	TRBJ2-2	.	TGTGCCAGCAGCTTACGGGCGGGGGCAGGTCGCACCGGGGAGCTGTTTTTT	CASSLRAGAGRTGELFF
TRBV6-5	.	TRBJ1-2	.	TGTGCCAGCAGTTACTCTTCAGTCGCGGGGAACTATGGCTACACCTTC	CASSYSSVAGNYGYTF
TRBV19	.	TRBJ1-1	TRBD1	TGTGCCAGTACCGAAACAGGGGCATGGCCTGAAGCTTTCTTT	CASTETGAWPEAFF
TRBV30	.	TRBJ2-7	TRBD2	TGTGCCCGGACTAGCGGGACGGGCGAGCAGTACTTC	CARTSGTGEQYF
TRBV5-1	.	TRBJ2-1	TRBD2	TGCGCCAGCAGCTTGGTAGCGGGGGAGATCTACAATGAGCAGTTCTTC	CASSLVAGEIYNEQFF
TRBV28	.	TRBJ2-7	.	TGTGCCAGCCAAAGGGGAATTCCCTCCTACGAGCAGTACTTC	CASQRGIPSYEQYF
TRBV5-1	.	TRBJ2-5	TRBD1	TGCGCCAGCAGCAAAGGACAGGGGGCAGAGACCCAGTACTTC	CASSKGQGAETQYF
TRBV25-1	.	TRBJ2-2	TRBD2	TGTGCCAGCAGTTCCCGGGGGGTAACCGGGGAGCTGTTTTTT	CASSSRGVTGELFF
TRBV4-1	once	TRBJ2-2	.	TGCGCCAGCAGCCAACCAACAGAGAACACCGGGGAGCTGTTTTTT	CASSQPTENTGELFF
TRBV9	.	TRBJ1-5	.	TGTGCCAGCAGCGTAGGGGAGGGACGCCAGCCCCAGCATTTT	CASSVGEGRQPQHF
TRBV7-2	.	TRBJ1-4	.	TGTGCCAGCAGCCCCGCAGGACACACTAATGAAAAACTGTTTTTT	CASSPAGHTNEKLFF
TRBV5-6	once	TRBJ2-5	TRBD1	TGTGCCAGCAGCTTGGGGACAGGGGGGATCGCGGAGACCCAGTACTTC	CASSLGTGGIAETQYF
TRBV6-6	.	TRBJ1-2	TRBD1	TGTGCCAGCAGTTACGCCGTAGGGACAGGCCAGGGGGGCTACACCTTC	CASSYAVGTGQGGYTF
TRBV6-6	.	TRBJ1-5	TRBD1	TGTGCCAGCAGTTTCCTGACAGGGAATCAGCCCCAGCATTTT	CASSFLTGNQPQHF
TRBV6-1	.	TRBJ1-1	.	TGTGCCAGCAGTGTCCGACTGGGGGAGGGCGCTGAAGCTTTCTTT	CASSVRLGEGAEAFF
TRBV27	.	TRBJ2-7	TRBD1	TGTGCCAGCAGTTTATCTTCAGGGGGCAACGAGCAGTACTTC	CASSLSSGGNEQYF
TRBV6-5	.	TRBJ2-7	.	TGTGCCAGCAGGGACAGAGCCTACGAGCAGTACTTC	CASRDRAYEQYF
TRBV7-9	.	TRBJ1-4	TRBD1	TGTGCCAGCAGCCGCTCAGGGGGTTGGAATGAAAAACTGTTTTTT	CASSRSGGWNEKLFF
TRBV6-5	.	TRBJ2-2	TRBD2	TGTGCCAGCAGACCTAGCGGGATTGGAACCGGGGAGCTGTTTTTT	CASRPSGIGTGELFF
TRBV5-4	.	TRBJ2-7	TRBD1	TGTGCCAGCGCCCCGGGACAGACGAATTTGCAGCAGTACTTC	CASAPGQTNLQQYF
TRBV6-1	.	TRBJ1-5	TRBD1	TGTGCCAGCAGTGACGGACAGGGGGGTTGGAGATCCCAGCATTTT	CASSDGQGGWRSQHF
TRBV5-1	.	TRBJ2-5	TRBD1	TGCGCCAGCAGCTTGGGGACAGGGGAAGAGACCCAGTACTTC	CASSLGTGEETQYF
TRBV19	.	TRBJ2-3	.	TGTGCCAGTAGTTGGAGCGGAGCTCCTAGCACAGATACGCAGTATTTT	CASSWSGAPSTDTQYF
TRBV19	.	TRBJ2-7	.	TGTGCCAGTAGTATAGCAGGTAATTACTACGAGCAGTACTTC	CASSIAGNYYEQYF
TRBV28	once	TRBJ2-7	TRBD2	TGTGCCAGCAGTTTTCTAGCGGTTAGCTCCTACGAGCAGTACTTC	CASSFLAVSSYEQYF
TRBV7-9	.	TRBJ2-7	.	TGTGCCAGCAGCTCAAGGACAGACTCCTACGAGCAGTACTTC	CASSSRTDSYEQYF
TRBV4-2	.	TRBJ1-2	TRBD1	TGTGCCAGCAGCATGGGGACAGGGGGCGGCTATGGCTACACCTTC	CASSMGTGGGYGYTF
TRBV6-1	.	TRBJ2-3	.	TGTGCCAGCAGCCTGGAGCATACGCAGTATTTT	CASSLEHTQYF
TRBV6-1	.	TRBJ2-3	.	TGTGCCAGCAGTGATGGGCAGTCGTCAACAGATACGCAGTATTTT	CASSDGQSSTDTQYF